Listed below are T cell receptor beta chains from one sample, sequenced in a study of blood T cell repertoires in COVID-19. Produced via immunoSEQ multiplex PCR; TCRdb's table is partial and in-frame only. The sample carries roughly 86,000 clones, 70% to 90% recorded once. The specimen sequenced was peripheral blood. Receptors originate from a woman of 80 years or more with COVID-19, enrolled during active disease. CDR3s include the opening cysteine and the closing phenylalanine or tryptophan. A D gene is named only where the DNA matches it firmly. For some rows the clone size is stated as once, few or many, or as a class when expanded; others skip it.

>NA|NA|TRBV11-2|TRBJ2-3
TGTGCCAGCAGCTCCTTGACCCCGACTAGTTCAAATACGCAGTATTTT
CASSSLTPTSSNTQYF
>TRBD2|NA|TRBV28|TRBJ2-1
TGTGCCAGCAGTTCCGGGACTAGCGGGAGATATAGGAACAATGAGCAGTTCTTC
CASSSGTSGRYRNNEQFF
>TRBD2|once|TRBV3-1/TRBV3-2|TRBJ2-1
TGTGCCAGCAGCCAATTTGGAGGGAGGGGCAATGAGCAGTTCTTC
CASSQFGGRGNEQFF
>NA|NA|TRBV28|TRBJ1-4
TGTGCCAGCAGCCGTGGGGGGTTCCTTGAAAAACTGTTTTTT
CASSRGGFLEKLFF
>NA|NA|TRBV7-6|TRBJ2-3
TGTGCCAGCAGCTTATTCGCCAGGGCAAAATTAAACACAGATACGCAGTATTTT
CASSLFARAKLNTDTQYF
>NA|NA|TRBV4-1|TRBJ1-1
TGCGCCAGCAGCCAAGATCCCGGGTTGGGCACTGAAGCTTTCTTT
CASSQDPGLGTEAFF
>NA|once|TRBV29-1|TRBJ1-1
TGCAGCGTTGAACCGGGGGGCGCGGGGACTGAAGCTTTCTTT
CSVEPGGAGTEAFF
>NA|NA|TRBV6-4|TRBJ1-2
TGTGCCAGCAGTTTCTCAAGGGGCACCTATGGCTACACCTTC
CASSFSRGTYGYTF
>NA|NA|TRBV7-6|TRBJ2-5
TGTGCCAGCAGCTTAGGGACTATTGAGACCCAGTACTTC
CASSLGTIETQYF
>TRBD1|NA|TRBV18|TRBJ2-2
TGTGCCAGCTCACCAACCGCTTTGGACAGGGGTTACACCGGGGAGCTGTTTTTT
CASSPTALDRGYTGELFF
>TRBD1|few|TRBV5-1|TRBJ1-2
TGCGCCAGCAGCTTCTTCCGACAGGGCACTAACTATGGCTACACCTTC
CASSFFRQGTNYGYTF
>NA|NA|TRBV18|TRBJ2-5
TGTGCCAGCTCACCACCCCCCGCTCCAGGGACCCAGTACTTC
CASSPPPAPGTQYF
>NA|NA|TRBV3-1/TRBV3-2|TRBJ2-2
TGTGCCAGCAGCCCAAAGAACAGGGCGGGCACCGGGGAGCTGTTTTTT
CASSPKNRAGTGELFF
>NA|NA|TRBV6-5|TRBJ1-5
TGTGCCAGCAGGGGGACATCTAGCAATCAGCCCCAGCATTTT
CASRGTSSNQPQHF
>TRBD1|NA|TRBV5-1|TRBJ1-1
TGCGCCAGCAGCTGGGGACAGGGGTTGAACACTGAAGCTTTCTTT
CASSWGQGLNTEAFF
>TRBD2|once|TRBV19|TRBJ2-1
TGTGCCAGTAGTGTGGGGACTAGCGGGTACAATGAGCAGTTCTTC
CASSVGTSGYNEQFF
>NA|NA|TRBV29-1|TRBJ1-2
TGCAGCGTTGTTGGCCAGGGAGGGGGAGAATATGGCTACACCTTC
CSVVGQGGGEYGYTF
>TRBD1|once|TRBV18|TRBJ1-5
TGTGCCAGCTCACGGGACAGGTCTGACAATCAGCCCCAGCATTTT
CASSRDRSDNQPQHF
>NA|NA|TRBV6-5|TRBJ2-7
TGTGCCAGCAGCGAGGGCTACGAGCAGTACTTC
CASSEGYEQYF
>NA|NA|TRBV2|TRBJ1-2
TGTGCCAGCAGCGCTGGACGGGAAGGCTATGGCTACACCTTC
CASSAGREGYGYTF
>TRBD2|NA|TRBV5-1|TRBJ2-7
TGCGCCAGCAGCTTGGGGCTAGCGGGGTCCTACGAGCAGTACTTC
CASSLGLAGSYEQYF
>TRBD2|NA|TRBV19|TRBJ2-3
TGTGCCAGTAGAAAGAAACCGGGACTAGCGGGGGGAAGCACAGATACGCAGTATTTT
CASRKKPGLAGGSTDTQYF
>TRBD1|NA|TRBV4-3|TRBJ1-3
TGCGCCAGCAGCCAAGTTCAGGGGGCGACTGGAAACACCATATATTTT
CASSQVQGATGNTIYF
>TRBD1|NA|TRBV19|TRBJ2-5
TGTGCCAGTAGTATGAGGGGACAGGAGACCCAGTACTTC
CASSMRGQETQYF
>TRBD1|NA|TRBV5-1|TRBJ1-5
TGCGCCAGCAGCTTGGCAGGGGGCGGCAATCAGCCCCAGCATTTT
CASSLAGGGNQPQHF
>TRBD2|NA|TRBV5-1|TRBJ2-5
TGCGCCAGCAGCTGGGAGACTAGCGGACAAGAGACCCAGTACTTC
CASSWETSGQETQYF
>TRBD1|NA|TRBV29-1|TRBJ2-3
TGCAGCGTTGAAGAGGGAAACAGGGGGAAGACAGATACGCAGTATTTT
CSVEEGNRGKTDTQYF
>TRBD2|NA|TRBV10-3|TRBJ2-1
TGTGCCATCAGTAGGACTAGCCTCGATGAGCAGTTCTTC
CAISRTSLDEQFF
>TRBD1|few|TRBV19|TRBJ1-1
TGTGCCAGTAGGCCCCCACAGGGGAGCACTGAAGCTTTCTTT
CASRPPQGSTEAFF
>TRBD2|NA|TRBV10-3|TRBJ2-7
TGTGCCATCAGTGAGGGACTAGGTACCTACGAGCAGTACTTC
CAISEGLGTYEQYF
>TRBD1|few|TRBV7-2|TRBJ2-4
TGTGCCAGCAGCCCCTATAGGACAGGGGATGTCAAAAACATTCAGTACTTC
CASSPYRTGDVKNIQYF
>TRBD1|few|TRBV5-1|TRBJ2-3
TGCGCCAGCAGCGCCGACAGGGGTGGGGATACGCAGTATTTT
CASSADRGGDTQYF
>TRBD2|NA|TRBV5-1|TRBJ2-2
TGCGCCAGCAGCTTATTGTCTAGCGGGGACACCGGGGAGCTGTTTTTT
CASSLLSSGDTGELFF
>TRBD2|NA|TRBV5-1|TRBJ2-3
TGCGCCAGCAGAATCTGGCTAGCGGGGGGGCCAGTTTCAGATACGCAGTATTTT
CASRIWLAGGPVSDTQYF
>TRBD2|NA|TRBV9|TRBJ2-2
TGTGCCAGCAGCCCCCTAGCGGGATCCGGGGAGCTGTTTTTT
CASSPLAGSGELFF
>TRBD1|once|TRBV7-8|TRBJ1-1
TGTGCCAGCAGCCTACCAGGACAGGGCTACACTGAAGCTTTCTTT
CASSLPGQGYTEAFF
>TRBD2|NA|TRBV5-1|TRBJ2-7
TGCGCCAGCAGCCTTACGTCCGGGACTAGCTACGAGCAGTACTTC
CASSLTSGTSYEQYF
>NA|few|TRBV6-5|TRBJ1-1
TGTGCCAGCAGTTACTCACGCGCTATGAACACTGAAGCTTTCTTT
CASSYSRAMNTEAFF